This T cell receptor (beta chain) was sequenced during a study of shared clonotypes between healthy human individuals. Data came from immunoSEQ multiplex PCR; TCRdb stores just in-frame clones and leaves some out. The data hold 2 million to 3 million clones, with 93% observed a single time. The CDR3 runs to 14 residues. Germline lookup yields CDR1 GTSNPN and CDR2 SVGIG (reference sequence). V gave up 3 bases and J gave up 4 bases, with 13 bases separating them. The sequenced sample consisted of naive CD4+ T cells from PBMCs. Subset meaning: CD45RA+ positively selected. This TCR came from a young man in good health. Some clones in this sample may be carry-over from other donors' samples. The rearrangement links TRBV30 to TRBJ2-1; tentative D call: TRBD1 (6 bases). The CDR3 is CAWRPQDRYNEQFF. Here the CDR3 DNA reads TGTGCCTGGAGGCCCCAGGACAGATACAATGAGCAGTTCTTC.